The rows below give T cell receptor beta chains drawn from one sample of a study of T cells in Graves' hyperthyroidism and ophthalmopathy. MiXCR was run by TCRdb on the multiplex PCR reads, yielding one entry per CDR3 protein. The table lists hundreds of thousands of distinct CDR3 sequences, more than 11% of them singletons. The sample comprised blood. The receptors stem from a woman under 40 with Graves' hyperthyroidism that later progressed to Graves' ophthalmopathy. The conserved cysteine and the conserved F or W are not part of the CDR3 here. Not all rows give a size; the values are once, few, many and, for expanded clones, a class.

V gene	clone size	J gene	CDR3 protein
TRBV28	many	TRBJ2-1	ASLGTGYYNEQF
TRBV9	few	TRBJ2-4	ASSVEAENIQY
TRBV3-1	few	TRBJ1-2	ASSQLQGHGYT
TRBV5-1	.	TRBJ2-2	ASSLEVFTGELF
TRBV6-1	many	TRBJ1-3	ASSVTVYSGNTIY
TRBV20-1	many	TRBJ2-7	SARGLDNGRHEQY
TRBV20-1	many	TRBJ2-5	SASAPGARYQETQY
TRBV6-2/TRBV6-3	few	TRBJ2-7	ASSRTLAGAIPYEQY
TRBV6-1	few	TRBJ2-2	ASRGQGDTGELF
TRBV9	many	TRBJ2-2	ASSVGLGELF
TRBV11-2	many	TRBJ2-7	ASSLGGTSGSQAYEQY
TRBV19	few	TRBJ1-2	ASHRTGIISYGYT
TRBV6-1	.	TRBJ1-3	ASSETTGPEGNTIY
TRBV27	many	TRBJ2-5	ASSKLSGSPQETQY
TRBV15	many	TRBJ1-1	ATSRDSPYTEAF
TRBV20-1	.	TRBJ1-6	SASSHGPLSPLH
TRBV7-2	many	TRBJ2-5	ASSLRAETQY
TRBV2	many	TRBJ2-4	ASLPTESKNIQY
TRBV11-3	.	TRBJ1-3	ASSLQENTIY
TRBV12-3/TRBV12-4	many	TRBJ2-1	ASSLNTGSARQF
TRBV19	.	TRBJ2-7	ASSQTGRFEQY
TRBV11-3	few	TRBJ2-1	ASSPFTQGGEQF
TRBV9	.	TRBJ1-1	ASSVEETPKTEAF
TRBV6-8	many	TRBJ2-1	ASSPWVASGRALGNEQF
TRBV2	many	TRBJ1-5	ATRPDDSPNQPQH
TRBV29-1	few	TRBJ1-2	SVGDIDYGYT
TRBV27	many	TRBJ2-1	ASSLYMGNYNEQF
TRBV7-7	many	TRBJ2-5	ASSPRTGGGETQY
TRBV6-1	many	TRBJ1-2	ASSEGSAYGYT
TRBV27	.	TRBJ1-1	ATPQVEAF